Shown below are 20 T cell receptor beta chains from a single sample sequenced in a study of blood T cell repertoires in COVID-19. Produced via immunoSEQ multiplex PCR; TCRdb's table is partial and in-frame only. The sample records roughly 140,000 clones, about 86% being singletons. Input material: peripheral blood. The origin of the receptors is a human donor in a cohort sampled during active COVID-19.

The V call is TRBV12-3 or TRBV12-4, the J call TRBJ1-2, with a weak D call TRBD1 (6 bases). Trimming removed 6 bases from V and 7 bases from J, with 15 bases in between. There are 13 residues in the CDR3. The CDR3 region has the DNA TGTGCCAGCAGGAACCAGGGGTGGGGTGGCTACACCTTC. Protein sequence: CASRNQGWGGYTF.

The chain combines TRBV29-1 with TRBJ1-1, with 7 bases lining up with TRBD1. The V segment lost 6 bases and the J segment 4 bases; nucleotides outside the gene matches: 11. This CDR3 has 14 amino acids. Germline-derived CDR1 and CDR2 are SQVTM and ANQGSEA. CDR3 sequence: CSVDVTGAATEAFF. The DNA of the CDR3 is TGCAGCGTGGATGTTACAGGGGCGGCCACTGAAGCTTTCTTT.

The V and J genes are TRBV9 and TRBJ1-1; D gene ambiguous. The germline gives CDR1 SGDLS, CDR2 YYNGEE. The CDR3 has 14 amino acids. Trimming stripped 0 bases from V and 7 bases from J, with 13 bases between. The CDR3 is CASSVVPSPSEAFF. The CDR3 coding sequence is TGTGCCAGCAGCGTAGTCCCGTCCCCGAGTGAAGCTTTCTTT.

The chain couples TRBV20-1 to TRBJ2-3, with 10 bases identical to TRBD2. The CDR3 loop spans 13 amino acids. CDR1 is DFQATT, CDR2 SNEGSKA, per germline (reference sequence). The junction had 1 base not matched to a gene; V was cut back by 3 bases and J by 4 bases. The CDR3 protein is CSASGTSADTQYF. The CDR3 DNA is TGCAGTGCTAGTGGGACTAGCGCAGATACGCAGTATTTT.

The chain links TRBV29-1 to TRBJ2-5; D might be TRBD2 (5 bases). Germline CDR1 reads SQVTM; CDR2 reads ANQGSEA. The germline V and J ends were trimmed by 1 base and 5 bases, with 8 bases remaining between them. The CDR3 totals 12 residues. DNA for the CDR3: TGCAGCGTTGAAGGGGGAGAGGAGACCCAGTACTTC. It encodes CSVEGGEETQYF. Full variable domain (remainder filled in from reference TRBV29-1 and TRBJ2-5): SAVISQKPSRDICQRGTSLTIQCQVDSQVTMMFWYRQQPGQSLTLIATANQGSEATYESGFVIDKFPISRPNLTFSTLTVSNMSPEDSSIYLCSVEGGEETQYFGPGTRLLVL.

V and J are TRBV18 and TRBJ1-5; no clear D. This CDR3 region has 14 residues. V was trimmed by 5 bases and J by 0 bases, leaving 8 bases between them. Germline V gene lookup returns CDR1 KGHSH and CDR2 LQKENI. The CDR3 here is CASSIQVSNQPQHF. The CDR3 DNA reads as TGTGCCAGCTCAATCCAGGTTAGCAATCAGCCCCAGCATTTT.

V and J are TRBV7-3 and TRBJ2-1, with TRBD2 matching 8 bases. The germline CDR1 and CDR2 sequences are SGHTA and FQGTGA. The CDR3 is 16 residues long. The junction had 7 bases not matched to a gene; V was cut back by 2 bases and J by 4 bases. The CDR3 DNA is TGTGCCAGCAGCTTAGCGGGGGGCCTTCGATACAATGAGCAGTTCTTC. Encoded protein: CASSLAGGLRYNEQFF.

V is TRBV5-1 and J is TRBJ2-2; D possibly corresponds to TRBD2 (6 bases). Germline CDR1 reads SGHRS; CDR2 reads YFSETQ. V was pared by 0 bases and J by 12 bases, with 15 bases between. The CDR3 sequence is 14 residues long. CDR3: CASSLVFSGAQLFF. CDR3 coding DNA: TGCGCCAGCAGCTTGGTATTTAGCGGCGCCCAGCTGTTTTTT.

This rearrangement joins TRBV5-4 to TRBJ1-1; D possibly corresponds to TRBD1 (5 bases). CDR3 length equals 13 residues. Germline V gene lookup returns CDR1 SGHNT and CDR2 YYREEE (reference sequence). Here the CDR3 reads CAYSTPQGTEAFF. CDR3 bases: TGTGCTTACTCCACCCCCCAGGGCACTGAAGCTTTCTTT.

The chain links TRBV6-6 to TRBJ2-5; 8 nucleotides line up with TRBD1. CDR1 is MNHNY and CDR2 is SVGAGI in the germline V gene (reference sequence). There are 16 residues in the CDR3. The ends lost 5 bases at V and 1 base at J; junction bases unmatched: 9. The CDR3, as DNA: TGTGCCAGCAGTCGAGGGACAGGAGGGGGCCAAGAGACCCAGTACTTC. This translates into CASSRGTGGGQETQYF.

The chain is built from TRBV5-4 and TRBJ1-2; 12 bases match TRBD1. The CDR3 loop spans 16 amino acids. The germline V gene encodes CDR1 SGHNT and CDR2 YYREEE (reference sequence). The V segment lost 5 bases and the J segment 3 bases; nucleotides outside the gene matches: 8. CDR3 region: CASREGQGAQDYGYTF. The CDR3 bases are TGTGCCAGCAGGGAGGGACAGGGGGCGCAGGACTATGGCTACACCTTC.

The rearrangement links TRBV5-4 to TRBJ2-5; 9 bases are a match to TRBD2. The V and J ends lost 0 bases and 0 bases, in that order; junction bases with no gene match: 3. Germline CDR1 SGHNT, CDR2 YYREEE (reference sequence). CDR3 length: 16 residues. CDR3 DNA sequence: TGTGCCAGCAGCTTGGCCCGCGGGGGGGACCAAGAGACCCAGTACTTC. Translating gives CASSLARGGDQETQYF.

This chain joins TRBV19 and TRBJ1-2; D is uncertain. V dropped 6 bases and J dropped 1 base, with 15 bases sitting between them. CDR1 is LNHDA and CDR2 is SQIVND in the germline V gene (reference sequence). CDR3 length equals 15 residues. The CDR3 protein is CASRLGVSVNYGYTF. The CDR3 region has the DNA TGTGCCAGTAGGTTGGGAGTGTCAGTTAACTATGGCTACACCTTC. Based on the CDR3 plus reference TRBV19 and TRBJ1-2, the full variable domain is DGGITQSPKYLFRKEGQNVTLSCEQNLNHDAMYWYRQDPGQGLRLIYYSQIVNDFQKGDIAEGYSVSREKKESFPLTVTSAQKNPTAFYLCASRLGVSVNYGYTFGSGTRLTVV.

This chain joins TRBV3-1 (or the pseudogene TRBV3-2) and TRBJ2-3; unclear D gene. Per the germline V gene, CDR1 is LGHDT and CDR2 is YNNKEL (reference sequence). The CDR3 covers 15 residues. V gave up 3 bases and J gave up 0 bases, with 10 bases separating them. The CDR3 loop reads CASSQRHRSTDTQYF. The CDR3 DNA reads as TGTGCCAGCAGCCAGAGACACCGCAGCACAGATACGCAGTATTTT.

The rearrangement uses TRBV5-6 and TRBJ2-1; perhaps TRBD1 as D (6 bases). V lost 2 bases to trimming and J lost 7 bases, with 13 bases between them. The CDR3 is made up of 14 amino acids. The germline CDR1 and CDR2 sequences are SGHDT and YYEEEE. This CDR3 reads CASSFPRGFNEQFF. The CDR3 DNA reads TGTGCCAGCAGCTTTCCTAGGGGGTTTAATGAGCAGTTCTTC.

The CDR3 DNA reads as TGTGCCAGCAGTTTAAGGCACATACTAGCCAATGAGCAGTTCTTC. Its translation: CASSLRHILANEQFF. The rearrangement joins TRBV28 to TRBJ2-1; D is perhaps TRBD2 (6 bases). CDR3 length: 15 residues. The germline V gene has CDR1 MDHEN and CDR2 SYDVKM. V dropped 2 bases and J dropped 6 bases, with 14 bases sitting between them.

The chain employs TRBV21-1 and TRBJ2-1; the table gives TRBD2 as D, unverified against the DNA. TRBV21-1 has pseudogene status. This CDR3 is 17 amino acids long. This CDR3 reads CASSKVAGGPARNEQFF. The CDR3 nucleotides are TGTGCCAGCAGCAAAGTGGCGGGGGGGCCTGCCCGGAATGAGCAGTTCTTC.

The V and J genes are TRBV6-6 and TRBJ2-3; 14 nucleotides agree with TRBD2. The germline gives CDR1 MNHNY, CDR2 SVGAGI (reference sequence). V lost 4 bases and J lost 5; bases outside the gene matches: 5. The CDR3 consists of 16 residues. CDR3 bases: TGTGCCAGCAGTTCCGGGACTAGCGGGGGTCTAGATACGCAGTATTTT. Amino acid sequence: CASSSGTSGGLDTQYF.

This rearrangement joins TRBV6-5 to TRBJ1-5; D is possibly TRBD1 (5 bases). The CDR3 covers 14 residues. Trimming cost V 0 bases and J 3 bases, with 6 bases left between them. CDR1 and CDR2 from the germline V gene are MNHEY and SVGAGI. CDR3: CASSYSGANQPQHF. CDR3 DNA sequence: TGTGCCAGCAGTTACTCAGGGGCCAATCAGCCCCAGCATTTT.

This chain joins TRBV5-1 and TRBJ1-2; D might be TRBD1 (5 bases). Germline values: CDR1 SGHRS, CDR2 YFSETQ. Deletions cut 3 bases from V and 8 bases from J, with 11 bases between. This CDR3 contains 12 residues. CDR3 region: CASSSEGRGYTF. The CDR3 region has the DNA TGCGCCAGCAGCTCGGAGGGGAGAGGCTACACCTTC.